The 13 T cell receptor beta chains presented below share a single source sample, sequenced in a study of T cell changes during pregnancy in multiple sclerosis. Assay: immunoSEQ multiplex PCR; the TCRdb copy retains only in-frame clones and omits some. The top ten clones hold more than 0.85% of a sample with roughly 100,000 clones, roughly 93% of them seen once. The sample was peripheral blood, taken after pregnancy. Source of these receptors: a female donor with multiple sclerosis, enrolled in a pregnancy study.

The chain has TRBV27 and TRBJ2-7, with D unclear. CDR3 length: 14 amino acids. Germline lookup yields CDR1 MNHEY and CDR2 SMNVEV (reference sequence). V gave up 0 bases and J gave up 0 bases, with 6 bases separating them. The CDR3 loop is CASSLSLPSYEQYF. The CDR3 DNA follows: TGTGCCAGCAGTTTATCTCTACCCTCCTACGAGCAGTACTTC.

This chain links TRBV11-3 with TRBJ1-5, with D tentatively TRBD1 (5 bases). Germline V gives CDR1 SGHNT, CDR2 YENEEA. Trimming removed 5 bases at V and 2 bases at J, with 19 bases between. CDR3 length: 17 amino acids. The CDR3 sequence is CASSLLSDGGGNQPQHF. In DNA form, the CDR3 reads TGTGCCAGCAGCCTACTGAGTGACGGGGGAGGCAATCAGCCCCAGCATTTT.

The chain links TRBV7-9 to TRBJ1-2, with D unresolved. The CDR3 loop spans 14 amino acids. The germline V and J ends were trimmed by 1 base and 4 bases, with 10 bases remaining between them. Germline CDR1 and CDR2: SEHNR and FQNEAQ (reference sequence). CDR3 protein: CASSLEEGSYGYTF. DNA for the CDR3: TGTGCCAGCAGCTTAGAAGAGGGCAGCTATGGCTACACCTTC.

The DNA of the CDR3 is TGCGCCAGCAGCTTGGGGGGGGACGTCGGAAAGACCTTC. Protein sequence: CASSLGGDVGKTF. The rearrangement joins TRBV5-1 to TRBJ1-2; tentatively, D is TRBD1 (5 bases). The germline CDR1 and CDR2 sequences are SGHRS and YFSETQ. V dropped 0 bases and J dropped 14 bases, with 17 bases sitting between them. This CDR3 contains 13 residues.

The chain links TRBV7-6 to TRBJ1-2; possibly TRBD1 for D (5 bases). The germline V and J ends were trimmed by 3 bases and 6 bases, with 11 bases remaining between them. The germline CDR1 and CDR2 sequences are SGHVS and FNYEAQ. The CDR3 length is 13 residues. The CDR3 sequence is CASSFGALDGYTF. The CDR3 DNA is TGTGCCAGCAGCTTTGGGGCTTTAGATGGCTACACCTTC.

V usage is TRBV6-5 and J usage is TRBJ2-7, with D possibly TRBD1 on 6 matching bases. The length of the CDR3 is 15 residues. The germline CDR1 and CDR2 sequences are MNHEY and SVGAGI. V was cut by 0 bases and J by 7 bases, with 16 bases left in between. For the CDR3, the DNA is TGTGCCAGCAGTTACTCTATGACAGGACCCTGGGAGCAGTACTTC. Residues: CASSYSMTGPWEQYF.

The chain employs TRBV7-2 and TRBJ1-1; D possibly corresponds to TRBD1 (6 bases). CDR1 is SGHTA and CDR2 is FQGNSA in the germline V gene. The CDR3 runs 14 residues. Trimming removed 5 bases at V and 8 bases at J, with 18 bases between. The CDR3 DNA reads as TGTGCCAGCAGCCCTTGGACAGTTCTCGTCGAAGCTTTCTTT. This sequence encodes CASSPWTVLVEAFF.

The CDR3 reads CASSNTGGNEQFF. For the CDR3, the DNA is TGTGCCAGCAGTAATACAGGGGGCAATGAGCAGTTCTTC. The V call is TRBV2, the J call TRBJ2-1; 8 positions agree with TRBD1. This CDR3 is built from 13 residues. V trimming: 5 bases; J trimming: 6 bases; junction bases outside the gene matches: 3. Germline loops: CDR1 SNHLY, CDR2 FYNNEI.

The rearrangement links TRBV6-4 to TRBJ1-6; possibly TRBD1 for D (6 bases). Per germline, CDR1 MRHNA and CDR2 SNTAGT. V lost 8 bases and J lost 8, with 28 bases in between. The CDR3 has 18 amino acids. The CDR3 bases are TGTGCCAGCGTAATTTGCAGGGGCCTGTATCATAGGGATTCACCCCTCCACTTT. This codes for CASVICRGLYHRDSPLHF.

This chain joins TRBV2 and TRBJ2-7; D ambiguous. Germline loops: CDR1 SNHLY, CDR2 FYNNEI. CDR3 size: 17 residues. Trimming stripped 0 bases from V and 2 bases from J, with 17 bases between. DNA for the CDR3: TGTGCCAGCAGTGAAGCCCCAGGCGTCTCAGACCCCTACGAGCAGTACTTC. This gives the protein CASSEAPGVSDPYEQYF. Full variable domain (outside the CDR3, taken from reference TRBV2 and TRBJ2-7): EPEVTQTPSHQVTQMGQEVILRCVPISNHLYFYWYRQILGQKVEFLVSFYNNEISEKSEIFDDQFSVERPDGSNFTLKIRSTKLEDSAMYFCASSEAPGVSDPYEQYFGPGTRLTVT.

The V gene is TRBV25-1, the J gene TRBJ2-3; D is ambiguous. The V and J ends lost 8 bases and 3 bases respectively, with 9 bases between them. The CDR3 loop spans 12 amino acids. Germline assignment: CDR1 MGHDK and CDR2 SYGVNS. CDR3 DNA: TGTGCCAGCGGGCTCGTGACAGATACGCAGTATTTT. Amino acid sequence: CASGLVTDTQYF.

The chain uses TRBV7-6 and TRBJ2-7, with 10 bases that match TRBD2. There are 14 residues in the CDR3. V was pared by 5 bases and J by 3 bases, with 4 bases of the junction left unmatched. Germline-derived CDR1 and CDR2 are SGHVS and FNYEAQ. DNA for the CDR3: TGTGCCAGCAGCCGTCGGACTAGCGGCTACGAGCAGTACTTC. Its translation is CASSRRTSGYEQYF.

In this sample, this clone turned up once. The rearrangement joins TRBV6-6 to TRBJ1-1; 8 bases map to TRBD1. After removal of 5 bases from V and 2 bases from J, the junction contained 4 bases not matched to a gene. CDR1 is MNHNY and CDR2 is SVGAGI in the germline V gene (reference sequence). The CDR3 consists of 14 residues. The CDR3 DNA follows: TGTGCCAGCAGTCGCGGACAGGGAAACACTGAAGCTTTCTTT. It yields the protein CASSRGQGNTEAFF.